The text below deals with one T cell receptor (beta chain). Enrolled through a virtual design, the participants were between 18 and 89 years of age and came from 24 US areas. Donors were grouped by their self-reported clinical history. Recovered participants had two consecutive negative NP/OP PCR tests, healthcare professional clearance, or symptom resolution. This specimen belongs to a study of blood T cell repertoires in COVID-19. The authors' processing: Counts of nucleated cells, estimated from reference gene primer amplification, were obtained. Sequencing was performed with immunoSEQ multiplex PCR; in TCRdb, only in-frame clones are kept and a portion is missing. V and J calls and clone size are copied from that table; D and trimming were computed from the DNA. The sample records around 140,000 clones, nearly 80% being singletons. This sequence was found in a woman aged 45-65 years who had recovered from COVID-19. Sequencing was done on a sample of PBMCs or T cells enriched from blood (not recorded which).

CDR3 loop: CSASDRGSYGYTF. The DNA for the CDR3 is TGCAGTGCTAGTGACAGGGGAAGCTATGGCTACACCTTC. The V and J genes are TRBV20-1 and TRBJ1-2, with 8 bases matching TRBD1. Germline lookup yields CDR1 DFQATT and CDR2 SNEGSKA (reference sequence). This CDR3 is 13 amino acids long. J was trimmed by 4 bases and V by 3 bases; bases with no gene match: 4.